This T cell receptor (beta chain) was sequenced in a study of neoadjuvant anti-PD-1 for oral cavity cancer. Looking at the study overall: Nivolumab at 3 mg/kg was mostly given biweekly, three to four doses, pre-surgery.

Indicated time point: after neoadjuvant nivolumab, at surgical resection. TCRdb keeps only in-frame clones here, not all; method: immunoSEQ multiplex PCR. Of around 13,000 clones in the sample, just under 75% are singletons; the top ten hold 2% to 2.5%. The V end was cut by 10 bases, the J end by 0 bases, with 19 bases between. The CDR3 consists of 16 residues. Germline CDR1 and CDR2: MNHNY and SVGAGI (reference sequence). The sample holds a few counts of this clone. The rearrangement uses TRBV6-6 and TRBJ1-5; a possible D gene is TRBD1 (5 bases). The clonotype was recovered from a person aged 35-79 years with oral cavity squamous cell carcinoma. Sequenced here: PBMCs, sampled after nivolumab (anti-PD-1) treatment. The CDR3 region is CATAVRGSYSNQPQHF. The CDR3 region has the DNA TGTGCCACAGCAGTTAGGGGAAGTTATAGCAATCAGCCCCAGCATTTT.